The clone carrying this T cell receptor beta chain came up many times. The read halts 3 residues ahead of the CDR3 end, with the missing end drawn from the germline J gene. This specimen belongs to a study of T cell clonality in common variable immunodeficiency. Profiled with immunoSEQ multiplex PCR; TCRdb holds only in-frame clones, not every one. The sample yields 40,000 to 45,000 clones, without any singletons. After removal of 1 base from V and 1 base from J, the junction contained 8 bases not matched to a gene. This CDR3 comprises 18 residues. From germline, CDR1 is KGHDR and CDR2 SFDVKD. Both groups were predominantly of Caucasian heritage.

The source material was peripheral blood mononuclear cells. This sequence joins TRBV24-1 and TRBJ1-2; 10 positions agree with TRBD1. The receptor comes from a person aged 18-69 years in good health. This CDR3 is CATSDFVGQGQGNYGYTF. CDR3 bases read: TGTGCCACCAGTGATTTTGTGGGACAGGGGCAAGGTAACTATGGC.